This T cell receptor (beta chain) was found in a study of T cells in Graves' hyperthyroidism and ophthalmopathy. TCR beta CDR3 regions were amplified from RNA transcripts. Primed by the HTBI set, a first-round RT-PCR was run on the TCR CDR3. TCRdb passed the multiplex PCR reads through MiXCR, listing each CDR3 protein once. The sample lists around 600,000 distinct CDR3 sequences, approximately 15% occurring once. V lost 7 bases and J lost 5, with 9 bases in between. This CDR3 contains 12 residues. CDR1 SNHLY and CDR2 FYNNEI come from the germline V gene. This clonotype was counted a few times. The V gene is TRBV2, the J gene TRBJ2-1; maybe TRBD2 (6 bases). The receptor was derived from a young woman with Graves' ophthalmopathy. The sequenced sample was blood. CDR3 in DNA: TGTGCCAGCACCGGGAGTAACAATGAGCAGTTCTTC. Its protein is CASTGSNNEQFF.